This T cell receptor (beta chain) was identified during a study of blood T cell repertoires in COVID-19. Original methodology: How many nucleated cells were present was estimated from reference gene primer amplification. Assay: immunoSEQ multiplex PCR; the TCRdb copy retains only in-frame clones and omits some. V, J and clone size reflect that table, while D and trimming were determined from the DNA. There are a few hundred thousand clones in the sample; around 83% occur only once, and about 4.8% lies in the top ten. The study counted Cohort 3 donors as recovered given two negative PCRs, clearance, or symptom resolution. Germline V gene sequence: CDR1 SGHTA, CDR2 FQGNSA. The CDR3 sequence is 13 residues long.

This TCR was recovered from a woman aged 50 to 60 who had recovered from COVID-19. The chain employs TRBV7-2 and TRBJ2-7, with D possibly TRBD2 on 6 matching bases. Input material: PBMCs or T cells enriched from blood (not recorded which). The CDR3, as DNA: TGTGCTTCACGGGTCGGGAGCTCCTACGAGCAGTACTTC. Amino acid sequence: CASRVGSSYEQYF.